The clone carrying this T cell receptor (beta chain) was detected only a few times. Its antigen is unidentified. Other DNA sequences in this specimen translate into the identical CDR3. This specimen belongs to a study of shared clonotypes between healthy human individuals. General study points: Large depth notwithstanding, sorted-subset sequencing proved incomplete by rarefaction.

Samples underwent the assay at deep level. Each subset's genomic DNA was shared equally among a number of immunoSEQ plates. Profiling relied on immunoSEQ multiplex PCR, and the TCRdb table lists in-frame clones only, not all of them. This table holds roughly 2.2 million clones, approximately 93% found once. This CDR3 comprises 12 residues. The germline V gene encodes CDR1 SQVTM and CDR2 ANQGSEA. V lost 6 bases, J lost 0 bases, and 6 bases lay in between. This clonotype was obtained from a young man in good health. Some clones in this sample may be carry-over from other donors' samples. The rearrangement uses TRBV29-1 and TRBJ1-5, with D unclear. Sequencing was done on a sample of naive CD4+ T cells from PBMCs. Noted subset: CD45RA+ positively selected. CDR3 in DNA: TGCAGCGTGAGAGATAGCAATCAGCCCCAGCATTTT. It translates to CSVRDSNQPQHF. The variable domain in full, with the rest retrieved from reference TRBV29-1 and TRBJ1-5, is SAVISQKPSRDICQRGTSLTIQCQVDSQVTMMFWYRQQPGQSLTLIATANQGSEATYESGFVIDKFPISRPNLTFSTLTVSNMSPEDSSIYLCSVRDSNQPQHFGDGTRLSIL.